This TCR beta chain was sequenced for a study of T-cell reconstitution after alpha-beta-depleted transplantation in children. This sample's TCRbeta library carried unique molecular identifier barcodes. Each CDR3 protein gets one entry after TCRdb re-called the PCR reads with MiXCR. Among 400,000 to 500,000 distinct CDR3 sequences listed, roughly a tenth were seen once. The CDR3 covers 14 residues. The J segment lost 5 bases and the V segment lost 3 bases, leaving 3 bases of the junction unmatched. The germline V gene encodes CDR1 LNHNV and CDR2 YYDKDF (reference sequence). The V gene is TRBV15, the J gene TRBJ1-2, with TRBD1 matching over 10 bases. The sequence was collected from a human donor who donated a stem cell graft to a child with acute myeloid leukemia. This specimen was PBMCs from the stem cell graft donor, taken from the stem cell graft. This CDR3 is CATSSPGQGYGYTF. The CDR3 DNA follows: TGTGCCACCAGCAGCCCGGGACAGGGGTATGGCTACACCTTC. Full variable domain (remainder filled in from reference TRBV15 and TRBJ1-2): DAMVIQNPRYQVTQFGKPVTLSCSQTLNHNVMYWYQQKSSQAPKLLFHYYDKDFNNEADTPDNFQSRRPNTSFCFLDIRSPGLGDTAMYLCATSSPGQGYGYTFGSGTRLTVV.